Listed below are T cell receptor beta chains from one sample, sequenced in a study of CD8+ T cells in alopecia areata. The data were produced by immunoSEQ multiplex PCR, yet TCRdb's version contains in-frame clones alone and is incomplete. The data contain about 180,000 clones, 58% of them seen just once; the ten biggest clones take up roughly 16%. The material was CD4+ T cells sorted from blood, obtained between weeks 55 and 70, from a patient treated with tofacitinib. The source of these receptors is a human donor with alopecia areata. CDR3s include the opening cysteine and the closing phenylalanine or tryptophan. A D gene is named only where the DNA matches it firmly. For some rows the clone size is stated as once, few or many, or as a class when expanded; others skip it.

TRBJ1-2	-	-	TRBV6-1	CASSDLRGGRGYTF	TGTGCCAGCAGTGACCTCCGGGGGGGTCGAGGCTACACCTTC
TRBJ1-2	-	-	TRBV30	CAWSEPGLNYGYTF	TGTGCCTGGAGTGAGCCGGGACTAAACTATGGCTACACCTTC
TRBJ2-7	-	TRBD1	TRBV12-5	CASGLPGTGGSHEQYF	TGTGCTAGTGGTTTACCCGGGACAGGAGGGTCTCACGAGCAGTACTTC
TRBJ1-2	-	TRBD1	TRBV29-1	CSVELRGTGVNYGYTF	TGCAGCGTTGAATTGCGGGGGACAGGGGTAAACTATGGCTACACCTTC
TRBJ1-6	-	-	TRBV30	CAWKGVPGRNNSPLHF	TGTGCCTGGAAAGGAGTCCCGGGACGGAATAATTCACCCCTCCACTTT
TRBJ1-2	-	-	TRBV30	CAWSTGNYGYTF	TGTGCCTGGTCTACAGGGAACTATGGCTACACCTTC
TRBJ2-1	-	TRBD2	TRBV9	CASSVLGGAYNEQFF	TGTGCCAGCAGCGTCCTCGGGGGGGCCTACAATGAGCAGTTCTTC
TRBJ1-2	-	-	TRBV30	CAWSGNYGYTF	TGTGCCTGGAGTGGGAACTATGGCTACACCTTC
TRBJ1-1	-	TRBD1	TRBV23-1	CASSLRGPSLNTEAFF	TGCGCCAGCAGTCTAAGGGGGCCCTCCTTGAACACTGAAGCTTTCTTT
TRBJ1-4	-	TRBD1	TRBV29-1	CSVVRGLKDNEKLFF	TGCAGCGTTGTAAGGGGGCTCAAGGATAATGAAAAACTGTTTTTT
TRBJ1-4	few	-	TRBV7-9	CASSLGWGTNEKLFF	TGTGCCAGCAGCTTAGGTTGGGGTACTAATGAAAAACTGTTTTTT
TRBJ2-7	once	-	TRBV5-1	CASRLSGYEQYF	TGCGCCAGCCGCCTGTCGGGCTACGAGCAGTACTTC
TRBJ2-3	-	TRBD2	TRBV14	CASSQESGGTTVATQYF	TGTGCCAGCAGCCAAGAAAGCGGTGGGACTACCGTCGCTACGCAGTATTTT
TRBJ1-2	-	TRBD1	TRBV29-1	CSVDGQGEYGYTF	TGCAGCGTTGATGGCCAGGGGGAATATGGCTACACCTTC
TRBJ2-7	-	-	TRBV6-5	CASRYTLGGYEQYF	TGTGCCAGCAGGTATACCCTTGGGGGATACGAGCAGTACTTC
TRBJ1-5	-	-	TRBV19	CASISPANSNQPQHF	TGTGCCAGTATATCGCCAGCGAATAGCAATCAGCCCCAGCATTTT
TRBJ2-6	-	-	TRBV10-3	CAISPFSTGTSGANVLTF	TGTGCCATCAGTCCTTTCAGTACGGGGACCTCTGGGGCCAACGTCCTGACTTTC
TRBJ2-5	once	-	TRBV15	CATSRGRGGSQETQYF	TGTGCCACCAGCAGAGGTCGCGGAGGCAGTCAAGAGACCCAGTACTTC
TRBJ2-1	few	TRBD2	TRBV5-6	CASSTTSGGNLEQFF	TGTGCCAGCAGCACAACTAGCGGGGGGAACCTTGAGCAGTTCTTC
TRBJ1-1	few	-	TRBV14	CASSQDFTTGIKWAFF	TGTGCCAGCAGCCAAGACTTTACAACAGGCATCAAGTGGGCTTTCTTT
TRBJ2-7	-	TRBD2	TRBV2	CASRSTSGAYEQYF	TGTGCCAGCAGATCAACTAGCGGGGCTTACGAGCAGTACTTC
TRBJ1-6	few	-	TRBV6-5	CASSYRGGDSPLHF	TGTGCCAGCAGTTACAGGGGAGGGGATTCACCCCTCCACTTT
TRBJ2-3	few	-	TRBV29-1	CSVEQGSDTQYF	TGCAGCGTTGAACAGGGGTCAGATACGCAGTATTTT
TRBJ2-7	-	TRBD1	TRBV25-1	CASSEPDRASSYEQYF	TGTGCCAGCAGTGAACCAGACAGGGCAAGCTCCTACGAGCAGTACTTC
TRBJ2-7	-	TRBD2	TRBV30	CAYQERGGASTLGNYYEQYF	TGTGCCTACCAAGAGCGCGGGGGGGCGAGTACTTTAGGGAACTACTACGAGCAGTACTTC
TRBJ2-1	-	-	TRBV5-6	CASSLLAGTLTYNEQFF	TGTGCCAGCAGCTTACTTGCGGGGACACTAACCTACAATGAGCAGTTCTTC
TRBJ2-5	-	TRBD2	TRBV4-2	CASSQDPSSGGQETQYF	TGTGCCAGCAGCCAAGATCCGTCTAGCGGGGGGCAAGAGACCCAGTACTTC
TRBJ2-6	-	-	TRBV9	CASNSLSGANVLTF	TGTGCCAGCAACTCCCTCTCTGGGGCCAACGTCCTGACTTTC
TRBJ1-6	-	-	TRBV4-1	CASSHRSPLETPLHF	TGCGCCAGCAGCCATCGTTCGCCCTTGGAAACACCCCTCCACTTT
TRBJ2-1	few	-	TRBV29-1	CSVGVRALDPGQFF	TGCAGCGTTGGAGTCAGGGCCCTCGATCCGGGCCAGTTCTTC
TRBJ2-2	-	-	TRBV5-6	CASSLTPTNTGELFF	TGTGCCAGCAGCTTGACGCCCACGAACACCGGGGAGCTGTTTTTT
TRBJ1-2	-	TRBD1	TRBV6-5	CASRPRTGDYGYTF	TGTGCCAGCAGACCTAGGACAGGTGACTATGGCTACACCTTC
TRBJ2-3	-	TRBD2	TRBV29-1	CSAVPSGGVTDTQYF	TGCAGCGCGGTCCCCAGCGGGGGGGTTACAGATACGCAGTATTTT
TRBJ2-1	-	-	TRBV18	CASSPETGGQFF	TGTGCCAGCTCACCAGAAACTGGTGGGCAGTTCTTC
TRBJ2-3	-	TRBD2	TRBV29-1	CSVVRDLAGGVTDTQYF	TGCAGCGTTGTTCGGGATCTAGCGGGGGGGGTCACAGATACGCAGTATTTT
TRBJ2-3	-	-	TRBV4-1	CASSQDLRGPMVPQYF	TGCGCCAGCAGCCAAGATCTCAGGGGCCCGATGGTACCGCAGTATTTT
TRBJ1-6	-	TRBD1	TRBV30	CAWSGLTGDNSPLHF	TGTGCCTGGAGTGGATTGACAGGGGATAATTCACCCCTCCACTTT
TRBJ2-2	-	TRBD1	TRBV15	CATSRIFGTGPGELFF	TGTGCCACCAGCAGAATCTTTGGGACAGGTCCCGGGGAGCTGTTTTTT
TRBJ2-2	once	-	TRBV7-8	CASSNRAPGELFF	TGTGCCAGCAGCAACAGGGCCCCCGGGGAGCTGTTTTTT
TRBJ1-1	-	-	TRBV7-3	CASSRDQYTEAFF	TGTGCCAGCAGCCGGGACCAATACACTGAAGCTTTCTTT
TRBJ2-5	-	-	TRBV7-6	CASSPGVRETQYF	TGTGCCAGCAGCCCCGGTGTACGCGAGACCCAGTACTTC
TRBJ1-1	-	-	TRBV30	CAWTLQGVTEAFF	TGTGCCTGGACCTTACAGGGAGTCACTGAAGCTTTCTTT
TRBJ2-7	-	TRBD1	TRBV18	CASSQALGTGGYEQYF	TGTGCCAGCTCACAGGCGCTCGGGACAGGGGGATACGAGCAGTACTTC
TRBJ2-5	few	TRBD2	TRBV29-1	CSVERGKGETQYF	TGCAGCGTAGAGCGGGGGAAGGGAGAGACCCAGTACTTC
TRBJ1-1	-	-	TRBV29-1	CSVEGGAAEAFF	TGCAGCGTTGAAGGTGGGGCGGCTGAAGCTTTCTTT
TRBJ1-2	-	-	TRBV10-3	CAISGEEGYSYTF	TGTGCCATCAGCGGAGAGGAGGGTTACAGCTACACCTTC
TRBJ2-3	-	-	TRBV2	CASSEVGTKSTDTQYF	TGTGCCAGCAGTGAAGTCGGGACAAAAAGCACAGATACGCAGTATTTT
TRBJ2-5	once	-	TRBV6-5	CASSYNRPGRKETQYF	TGTGCCAGCAGTTACAATCGACCGGGACGGAAAGAGACCCAGTACTTC
TRBJ1-5	-	TRBD1	TRBV5-1	CASSPGTGLRPQHF	TGCGCCAGCAGCCCTGGGACAGGTCTTCGGCCCCAGCATTTT
TRBJ1-1	few	-	TRBV29-1	CSVDAVEAFF	TGCAGCGTTGACGCCGTTGAAGCTTTCTTT